These 26 T cell receptor beta chains came from one sample sequenced in a study of cytomegalovirus exposure and HLA in healthy donors. The PCR had 60 Vbeta and 13 Jbeta primers. This table comes from immunoSEQ multiplex PCR, and its TCRdb copy is limited to in-frame clones, with some not included. The sample consists of around 100,000 clones, roughly 71% of them appearing once. Sequenced material: PBMCs. These receptors all come from a man aged 50 to 59 in good health and CMV-seronegative.

This clone was observed a single time. The chain carries TRBV28 and TRBJ2-1, with TRBD2 matching 13 bases. V dropped 2 bases and J dropped 8; count of bases not matched to a gene: 12. Germline lookup yields CDR1 MDHEN and CDR2 SYDVKM. The CDR3 runs 18 residues. This chain's CDR3 is CASSLGGLGLAGIYEQFF. The DNA for the CDR3 is TGTGCCAGCAGTTTAGGGGGGTTGGGACTAGCGGGAATCTATGAGCAGTTCTTC.

This chain uses TRBV7-2 with TRBJ1-2; D is possibly TRBD1 (6 bases). The germline V gene encodes CDR1 SGHTA and CDR2 FQGNSA. The V end was cut by 3 bases, the J end by 6 bases, with 14 bases between. The CDR3 covers 14 residues. This CDR3 reads CASSLRQGYDGYTF. CDR3 coding DNA: TGTGCCAGCAGCTTGAGGCAGGGGTACGATGGCTACACCTTC.

The gene calls are TRBV19 and TRBJ2-3; D possibly corresponds to TRBD2 (6 bases). V lost 8 bases and J 9 bases, leaving 9 bases between the germline ends. Germline V gene lookup returns CDR1 LNHDA and CDR2 SQIVND (reference sequence). The CDR3 loop spans 10 amino acids. Written as DNA, the CDR3 is TGTGCCAGTGGCCGGGGGACGCAGTATTTT. This encodes CASGRGTQYF. Combining the CDR3 with reference TRBV19 and TRBJ2-3 gives the whole variable domain DGGITQSPKYLFRKEGQNVTLSCEQNLNHDAMYWYRQDPGQGLRLIYYSQIVNDFQKGDIAEGYSVSREKKESFPLTVTSAQKNPTAFYLCASGRGTQYFGPGTRLTVL.

The chain recombines TRBV7-9 with TRBJ1-1, with 7 nucleotides matching TRBD1. V shed 5 bases and J 3 bases; nucleotides not matched to a gene: 6. The germline CDR1 and CDR2 sequences are SEHNR and FQNEAQ (reference sequence). The CDR3 has 14 amino acids. The CDR3 sequence is CASSLRQGDTEAFF. In DNA form, the CDR3 reads TGTGCCAGCAGCCTGAGACAGGGAGACACTGAAGCTTTCTTT.

This chain uses TRBV7-9 with TRBJ2-5, with D possibly being TRBD2 (5 bases). Per the germline V gene, CDR1 is SEHNR and CDR2 is FQNEAQ (reference sequence). V dropped 5 bases and J dropped 0 bases, with 16 bases sitting between them. The CDR3 consists of 16 residues. CDR3 residues: CASSPPEGSYQETQYF. CDR3 DNA: TGTGCCAGCAGCCCCCCTGAGGGTTCCTACCAAGAGACCCAGTACTTC.

This chain connects TRBV18 to TRBJ1-1, with 9 bases fitting TRBD1. The V segment lost 3 bases and the J segment 7 bases; nucleotides outside the gene matches: 3. This CDR3 is built from 13 residues. Germline values: CDR1 KGHSH, CDR2 LQKENI. In DNA form, the CDR3 reads TGTGCCAGCTCACCCCGACAGGGGGGTGAAGCTTTCTTT. The encoded protein is CASSPRQGGEAFF.

The V and J genes are TRBV5-4 and TRBJ1-2; TRBD1 might be the D (6 bases). Germline CDR1 SGHNT, CDR2 YYREEE (reference sequence). The CDR3 loop spans 13 amino acids. Trimming took off 3 bases at V and 4 bases at J, with 10 bases between the two ends. The CDR3 nucleotides read TGTGCCAGCAGCTCAACAGGGCTCTATGGCTACACCTTC. Amino acids: CASSSTGLYGYTF.

The table lists this clone with a few counts. At one end, the junction sequence differs from germline, possibly due to a read error. CDR3 nucleotide sequence: TGTGCTAGCAGCCCCTCGACGGGAAAGACCCAGTACTTC. This encodes CASSPSTGKTQYF. The rearrangement links TRBV7-7 to TRBJ2-5; D may be TRBD2 (5 bases). The CDR3 loop spans 13 amino acids. Per the germline V gene, CDR1 is SSHAT and CDR2 is FNYEAQ (reference sequence).

This rearrangement joins TRBV10-2 to TRBJ2-7, with a tentative D call TRBD1 (6 bases). Trimming cost V 4 bases and J 6 bases, with 13 bases left between them. Germline-derived CDR1 and CDR2 are WSHSY and SAAADI. CDR3 length: 13 amino acids. The CDR3 reads CASSGLQGTEQYF. CDR3 DNA: TGCGCCAGCAGTGGATTACAGGGTACCGAGCAGTACTTC.

The rearrangement joins TRBV21-1 to TRBJ1-6; the listed D gene, TRBD1, was not tested against the DNA. TRBV21-1 is marked as a pseudogene. The CDR3 sequence is 15 residues long. CDR3 nucleotides: TGTGCCAGCAGCAAAGTCCAGGGTGGAAATTCACCCCTCCACTTT. Encoded protein: CASSKVQGGNSPLHF.

This chain links TRBV7-8 with TRBJ2-6, with 7 bases lining up with TRBD1. Losses at the gene ends were 1 base for V and 0 bases for J; bases not matched to a gene: 6. This CDR3 is built from 18 residues. CDR1 is SGHVS and CDR2 is FQNEAQ in the germline V gene. CDR3 sequence: CASSLGQGFGSGANVLTF. DNA for the CDR3: TGTGCCAGCAGCTTAGGACAGGGTTTCGGCTCTGGGGCCAACGTCCTGACTTTC.

This clone was seen once. V is TRBV28 and J is TRBJ1-4; maybe TRBD1 (5 bases). CDR1 is MDHEN and CDR2 is SYDVKM in the germline V gene. CDR3 size: 13 residues. V was clipped by 10 bases and J by 3 bases, with 12 bases between them. DNA of the CDR3: TGTGCCACCGGGGGTGGGCCTAATGAAAAACTGTTTTTT. Its protein is CATGGGPNEKLFF.

This chain joins TRBV5-1 and TRBJ1-2; perhaps TRBD1 as D (5 bases). CDR1 SGHRS and CDR2 YFSETQ come from the germline V gene. There are 14 residues in the CDR3. Trimming removed 4 bases at V and 4 bases at J, with 14 bases between. DNA of the CDR3: TGCGCCAGCAGCCCGACTGACAGCGTCTATGGCTACACCTTC. Translating it yields CASSPTDSVYGYTF.

This chain joins TRBV5-1 and TRBJ2-5; tentative D call: TRBD2 (5 bases). V was cut by 0 bases and J by 2 bases, with 11 bases left in between. The germline V gene has CDR1 SGHRS and CDR2 YFSETQ. There are 15 residues in the CDR3. For the CDR3, the DNA is TGCGCCAGCAGCTTGGACCCCGGGGAGCAAGAGACCCAGTACTTC. It translates to CASSLDPGEQETQYF.

This chain joins TRBV6-5 and TRBJ1-4; tentative D call: TRBD1 (5 bases). CDR3 length: 14 amino acids. The germline CDR1 and CDR2 sequences are MNHEY and SVGAGI. Between the trimmed V and J ends, which lost 2 bases and 4 bases, there was a span of 8 bases. CDR3: CASSYGGGNEKLFF. The CDR3 DNA reads as TGTGCCAGCAGTTACGGGGGGGGTAATGAAAAACTGTTTTTT.

The chain is built from TRBV5-4 and TRBJ2-3; weak D call: TRBD2 (5 bases). The ends were cut back, 4 bases at V and 6 bases at J, with 9 bases in the middle. This CDR3 region has 12 residues. Germline V gives CDR1 SGHNT, CDR2 YYREEE (reference sequence). CDR3 coding DNA: TGTGCCAGCAGCGCTTTAGCGGATACGCAGTATTTT. This encodes CASSALADTQYF.

The chain joins TRBV7-8 to TRBJ2-7; 7 bases align to TRBD2. This CDR3 is 15 amino acids long. Germline values: CDR1 SGHVS, CDR2 FQNEAQ. V dropped 1 base and J dropped 4; count of bases not matched to a gene: 7. The CDR3 region is CASSLGNGGSYEQYF. For the CDR3, the DNA is TGTGCCAGCAGCTTAGGCAACGGCGGGAGTTACGAGCAGTACTTC.

The rearrangement uses TRBV28 and TRBJ1-2; 11 bases agree with TRBD1. V trimming: 8 bases; J trimming: 7 bases; junction bases outside the gene matches: 9. CDR1 and CDR2 from the germline V gene are MDHEN and SYDVKM. The CDR3 contains 14 residues. The DNA for the CDR3 is TGTGCCAGCGGACGGACAGGGGGCGGCGGTGGCTACACCTTC. Translation: CASGRTGGGGGYTF.

This clone was counted once. A junction boundary mismatches the germline segment, possibly from a read error. The rearrangement links TRBV7-9 to TRBJ2-7; 9 positions match TRBD1. The CDR3 is 16 residues long. The germline CDR1 and CDR2 sequences are SEHNR and FQNEAQ (reference sequence). The CDR3 protein is CSSSWTGTGRVNEQYF. The CDR3 nucleotides read TGTTCCAGCAGCTGGACCGGGACAGGGAGGGTCAACGAGCAGTACTTC.

This sequence joins TRBV5-4 and TRBJ2-3, with 7 bases identical to TRBD1. With V trimmed by 2 bases and J by 5 bases, 8 bases remained unmatched. CDR3 size: 15 residues. The germline V gene has CDR1 SGHNT and CDR2 YYREEE (reference sequence). The CDR3: CASSLQGNRLDTQYF. CDR3 in DNA: TGTGCCAGCAGCTTACAGGGGAATAGATTAGATACGCAGTATTTT.

This chain links TRBV28 with TRBJ2-7, with a tentative D call TRBD2 (5 bases). Germline V gene sequence: CDR1 MDHEN, CDR2 SYDVKM. V was cut by 8 bases and J by 2 bases, with 13 bases left in between. The CDR3 is made up of 13 amino acids. For the CDR3, the DNA is TGTGCCAGCCTTAGGACTGGCACCTACGAGCAGTACTTC. Translated: CASLRTGTYEQYF. Full variable domain (rest looked up from reference TRBV28 and TRBJ2-7): DVKVTQSSRYLVKRTGEKVFLECVQDMDHENMFWYRQDPGLGLRLIYFSYDVKMKEKGDIPEGYSVSREKKERFSLILESASTNQTSMYLCASLRTGTYEQYFGPGTRLTVT.

This chain links TRBV4-3 with TRBJ1-1, with D tentatively TRBD1 (6 bases). The V and J ends lost 1 base and 2 bases respectively, with 14 bases between them. CDR3 length equals 16 residues. Looked up from germline, CDR1 is LGHNA and CDR2 is YSLEER. CDR3 amino acids: CASSQGSGVANTEAFF. The CDR3 DNA sequence: TGCGCCAGCAGCCAAGGCTCAGGGGTGGCTAACACTGAAGCTTTCTTT.

The gene calls are TRBV9 and TRBJ2-3, with 7 positions matching TRBD1. From germline, CDR1 is SGDLS and CDR2 YYNGEE. The CDR3 runs to 15 residues. Losses at the gene ends were 0 bases for V and 8 bases for J; bases not matched to a gene: 9. The CDR3 region is CASSVGADRLSTQYF. The CDR3 DNA reads TGTGCCAGCAGCGTAGGCGCGGACAGGTTGAGTACGCAGTATTTT.

The J gene is TRBJ1-1, the V gene TRBV12-5, with TRBD1 matching over 7 bases. V gave up 6 bases and J gave up 3 bases; unmatched junction bases: 4. The CDR3 consists of 13 residues. Germline-derived CDR1 and CDR2 are LGHNT and FRNRAP. In nucleotides, the CDR3 is TGTGCTAGTGGCCTCGACAGGGACACTGAAGCTTTCTTT. This encodes CASGLDRDTEAFF. Filled out from reference TRBV12-5 and TRBJ1-1, the complete variable domain reads DARVTQTPRHKVTEMGQEVTMRCQPILGHNTVFWYRQTMMQGLELLAYFRNRAPLDDSGMPKDRFSAEMPDATLATLKIQPSEPRDSAVYFCASGLDRDTEAFFGQGTRLTVV.

The V call is TRBV10-3, the J call TRBJ1-1; D gene uncertain. Per the germline V gene, CDR1 is ENHRY and CDR2 is SYGVKD. This CDR3 has 12 amino acids. With 4 bases removed from V and 6 bases from J, the gap between germline ends came to 9 bases. In DNA, the CDR3 is TGTGCCATCAGTGTACATCCGCCTGAAGCTTTCTTT. This encodes CAISVHPPEAFF.

The V call is TRBV21-1, the J call TRBJ1-6; the table's TRBD1 call for D was not verified on the DNA. TRBV21-1 is deemed a pseudogene. The CDR3 sequence is 21 residues long. The CDR3 loop reads CASSKSGTGWGETSYNSPLHF. CDR3 sequence (DNA): TGTGCCAGCAGCAAAAGTGGGACAGGGTGGGGGGAGACCTCCTATAATTCACCCCTCCACTTT.